The subject of this entry is one TCR beta chain. What it binds is unknown. This specimen comes from a study of graft-versus-host responses after intestinal transplantation. Study background: Multivisceral, liver-intestinal, or isolated intestinal transplants were given to recipients. Tacrolimus and steroids were given for about three years to all recipients after anti-thymocyte globulin induction.

The CDR3 covers 16 residues. Germline CDR1 is GTSNPN and CDR2 is SVGIG (reference sequence). V lost 4 bases, J lost 6 bases, and 23 bases lay in between. To release intraepithelial and lamina propria lymphocytes, the graft tissue was processed. Libraries were prepared by immunoSEQ multiplex PCR; TCRdb keeps only in-frame clonotypes and omits some of them. In the table there are around 11,000 clones, under 85% of which are singletons. Overall study findings and caveats: Early post-transplant falls in HvG clones accompanied the peak levels of circulating GvH clones. GvH clones turned up in recipient marrow; some had shown up first in ileum or blood.

Sequenced here: ileum tissue, sampled 23 days after intestinal transplant. This sequence originates from a human patient who received an intestinal transplant, so some T cells may come from the graft donor. The chain recombines TRBV30 with TRBJ2-3; D perhaps matches TRBD1 (6 bases). CDR3 amino acids: CAWTPGAAGGGDTQYF. CDR3 nucleotide sequence: TGTGCCTGGACCCCAGGGGCGGCAGGCGGCGGGGATACGCAGTATTTT.